This is a list of T cell receptor beta chains from one sample in a study of T cell responses to AZD1222 COVID-19 vaccine. The method was immunoSEQ multiplex PCR; TCRdb's version includes in-frame clones alone and lacks a portion of them. The sample lists about 120,000 clones, 75% to 90% seen once, with 2.5% to 3% in the top ten. The source material was peripheral blood, sampled 28 days after the second AZD1222 dose. Receptors were obtained from an adult who received the AZD1222 COVID-19 vaccine. Both conserved end residues are part of each CDR3. The D gene is left open where the match is weak. Size is stated for part of the rows, as once, few or many counts, or as a class when the clone is expanded.

.,TRBV4-2,TRBJ1-2,.,TGTGCCAGCAGCCAAGGCGTGGGGTCCAACTATGGCTACACCTTC,CASSQGVGSNYGYTF
.,TRBV19,TRBJ2-7,.,TGTGCCAGTAGTCCGAGAGGGGGGGCGGCGGGGAGCTCCTACGAGCAGTACTTC,CASSPRGGAAGSSYEQYF
.,TRBV5-6,TRBJ2-2,.,TGTGCCAGCAGCCTCCGGGGGGCATCCGGGGAGCTGTTTTTT,CASSLRGASGELFF
TRBD1,TRBV5-8,TRBJ1-2,many,TGTGCCAGCAACCCAGGGGGGAACTATGGCTACACCTTC,CASNPGGNYGYTF
TRBD2,TRBV6-2/TRBV6-3,TRBJ2-1,.,TGTGCCAGCAGTTACGGCGGGGGACCCTCCTACAATGAGCAGTTCTTC,CASSYGGGPSYNEQFF
.,TRBV7-8,TRBJ1-2,.,TGTGCCAGCAGCCCTTCCAGGAGCTTTAACTATGGCTACACCTTC,CASSPSRSFNYGYTF
TRBD2,TRBV4-1,TRBJ2-2,.,TGCGCCAGCAGCCTGGGACTAGCGGGGGGCCGGGAGGAGCTGTTTTTT,CASSLGLAGGREELFF
.,TRBV6-5,TRBJ2-1,.,TGTGCCAGCAGACTCGGAGGGGGGGATAACAATGAGCAGTTCTTC,CASRLGGGDNNEQFF
.,TRBV25-1,TRBJ1-2,.,TGTGCCAGCAGTGGAGAGGGCAGGGGCGCCTATGGCTACACCTTC,CASSGEGRGAYGYTF
.,TRBV5-4,TRBJ1-4,.,TGTGCCAGCAGCTTGGGGTCTGCAACTAATGAAAAACTGTTTTTT,CASSLGSATNEKLFF
.,TRBV6-5,TRBJ2-2,once,TGTGCCAGCAGTTACGGGGGATTCGGGGAGCTGTTTTTT,CASSYGGFGELFF
.,TRBV19,TRBJ1-5,.,TGTGCCAGTAGTAAACAGACCCTTTCACTTTCCAATCAGCCCCAGCATTTT,CASSKQTLSLSNQPQHF
TRBD1,TRBV11-2,TRBJ1-5,.,TGTGCCAGCAGCCGCGACAGGGTGAATCAGCCCCAGCATTTT,CASSRDRVNQPQHF
.,TRBV29-1,TRBJ2-7,.,TGCAGCGTGCAGACTGGTTCCTACGAGCAGTACTTC,CSVQTGSYEQYF
TRBD1,TRBV6-5,TRBJ1-5,.,TGTGCCAGCAGTCTCACAGGGGGGAGGCAGCCCCAGCATTTT,CASSLTGGRQPQHF
.,TRBV5-1,TRBJ2-5,.,TGCGCCAGCAGCCATAACTGGGGTCCCAGGGAGACCCAGTACTTC,CASSHNWGPRETQYF
.,TRBV27,TRBJ2-2,.,TGTGCCAGCAGTTTCGGGCCGACGAACACCGGGGAGCTGTTTTTT,CASSFGPTNTGELFF
TRBD1,TRBV19,TRBJ1-1,.,TGTGCCAGTAGCTCCACAGGGGACACTGAAGCTTTCTTT,CASSSTGDTEAFF
.,TRBV24-1,TRBJ2-7,.,TGTGCCACCAGTGAGCGGTCCTCCTACGAGCAGTACTTC,CATSERSSYEQYF
.,TRBV5-1,TRBJ1-1,.,TGCGCCAGCAGCCAAAGCCGGGAAGGGACACCCGAAACTGAAGCTTTCTTT,CASSQSREGTPETEAFF
TRBD1,TRBV7-2,TRBJ1-2,.,TGTGCCAGCAGCGGGGACAGGAGGGCCTATGGCTACACCTTC,CASSGDRRAYGYTF
.,TRBV7-9,TRBJ2-1,.,TGTGCCTTCCCCCGGGGGCAATTCAATGAGCAGTTCTTC,CAFPRGQFNEQFF
.,TRBV30,TRBJ1-1,.,TGTGCCTGGAGTCTGCCCGAAAACCGGGACATATACACTGAAGCTTTCTTT,CAWSLPENRDIYTEAFF
.,TRBV7-3,TRBJ1-1,few,TGTGCCAGCAGCCTAAGGGCCGATAGGGAAGCTTTCTTT,CASSLRADREAFF
TRBD1,TRBV6-2/TRBV6-3,TRBJ1-1,few,TGTGCCAGCAGTCTTTTCTCAGGGGGCGCGAACACTGAAGCTTTCTTT,CASSLFSGGANTEAFF
.,TRBV7-6,TRBJ1-6,.,TGTGCCAGCAGCTTAGCACGGGGCCCTAATTCACCCCTCCACTTT,CASSLARGPNSPLHF
TRBD2,TRBV13,TRBJ2-7,.,TGTGCCAGCAGTTCAGTTAGCGGGGCCTACGAGCAGTACTTC,CASSSVSGAYEQYF
.,TRBV12-3/TRBV12-4,TRBJ1-6,once,TGTGCCAGCAGTTTAGGGAGGGGTTCACCCCTCCACTTT,CASSLGRGSPLHF
.,TRBV20-1,TRBJ2-5,.,TGCAGTGCTAGTGGCGGGCGACAGTCCCAAGAGACCCAGTACTTC,CSASGGRQSQETQYF
.,TRBV7-6,TRBJ2-1,.,TGTGCCAGCAGCGAAGGCCGCGGGGTCTACAATGAGCAGTTCTTC,CASSEGRGVYNEQFF
.,TRBV14,TRBJ2-1,.,TGTGCCAGCAGCCGATCTAGCCACTCCTACAATGAGCAGTTCTTC,CASSRSSHSYNEQFF
.,TRBV28,TRBJ1-2,once,TGTGCCAGCAGTTTAGGACAAGGACCATATGGCTACACCTTC,CASSLGQGPYGYTF
.,TRBV5-6,TRBJ1-6,.,TGTGCCAGCAGCTGGGATGGGGGGGCAAGGAATTCACCCCTCCACTTT,CASSWDGGARNSPLHF
.,TRBV19,TRBJ1-6,.,TGTGCCAGCAGCTCACAGGGCTATAATTCACCCCTCCACTTT,CASSSQGYNSPLHF
.,TRBV4-3,TRBJ1-4,.,TGCGCCAGCAGCCAAGTTGAACAGGGTAATGAAAAACTGTTTTTT,CASSQVEQGNEKLFF
TRBD1,TRBV7-9,TRBJ1-6,.,TGTGCCAGCAGCCCTGCGGACAGGGAAAGGTATTCACCCCTCCACTTT,CASSPADRERYSPLHF
.,TRBV5-1,TRBJ1-5,once,TGCGCCAGCAGCTTTTCGACCCCTGAGAGCAATCAGCCCCAGCATTTT,CASSFSTPESNQPQHF
TRBD1,TRBV30,TRBJ1-5,once,TGTGCCTGGAGTGCTAGGGACAGGGGGTGGGGCAATCAGCCCCAGCATTTT,CAWSARDRGWGNQPQHF
.,TRBV24-1,TRBJ1-1,.,TGTGCCACCAGTGAACTGGACGGTAAGAACACTGAAGCTTTCTTT,CATSELDGKNTEAFF
.,TRBV7-9,TRBJ2-3,.,TGTGCCAGCAGCCCTAGGACAGATACGCAGTATTTT,CASSPRTDTQYF
TRBD1,TRBV5-1,TRBJ2-5,few,TGCGCCAGCAGCTTGGCAGTGACAGGGGGTCGAGAGACCCAGTACTTC,CASSLAVTGGRETQYF
.,TRBV11-3,TRBJ2-1,.,TGTGCCAGCAGCGGAACTAGCAGGGAGCAGTTCTTC,CASSGTSREQFF
.,TRBV4-3,TRBJ2-1,.,TGCGCCAGCAGCCAAGCGGGGCCCAACAATGAGCAGTTCTTC,CASSQAGPNNEQFF
.,TRBV11-1,TRBJ2-2,.,TGTGCCAGCAGCTTACGACCCGACACCGGGGAGCTGTTTTTT,CASSLRPDTGELFF
TRBD2,TRBV13,TRBJ2-5,.,TGTGCCAGCAGCATATGGACTAGCGGGGGAATGGAGACCCAGTACTTC,CASSIWTSGGMETQYF
.,TRBV14,TRBJ1-2,.,TGTGCCAGCAGCCAAGCGTCCTGGTTTGTAAACTATGGCTACACCTTC,CASSQASWFVNYGYTF
TRBD1,TRBV18,TRBJ2-7,.,TGTGCCAGCTCACTAGGACAGGAAAGTCGCGAGCAGTACTTC,CASSLGQESREQYF
.,TRBV6-4,TRBJ2-5,.,TGTGCCAGCGTGGTAGAGACCCAGTACTTC,CASVVETQYF
.,TRBV4-3,TRBJ1-5,.,TGCGCCAGCAGCCGAGAAACAGACCAGCCCCAGCATTTT,CASSRETDQPQHF
.,TRBV9,TRBJ1-1,.,TGTGCCAGCAGCGCCCACTCTAACACTGAAGCTTTCTTT,CASSAHSNTEAFF